These 17 T cell receptor beta chains share one sample of origin, sequenced in a study of blood T cell repertoires in COVID-19. Produced via immunoSEQ multiplex PCR; TCRdb's table is partial and in-frame only. This repertoire shows approximately 150,000 clones, roughly 85% found once; its top ten account for 15% to 20%. The specimen was PBMCs or T cells enriched from blood (not recorded which). All receptors come from an older woman in a cohort exposed to, infected with or recovered from COVID-19 (not recorded which).

The genes are TRBV5-1 and TRBJ1-6, with D possibly TRBD1 on 6 matching bases. This CDR3 spans 14 amino acids. The V and J ends lost 0 bases and 6 bases respectively, with 7 bases between them. Germline values: CDR1 SGHRS, CDR2 YFSETQ. This CDR3 reads CASSLGTANSPLHF. CDR3 in DNA: TGCGCCAGCAGCTTGGGGACAGCTAATTCACCCCTCCACTTT.

The rearrangement links TRBV3-1 (or the pseudogene TRBV3-2) to TRBJ2-7, with D possibly TRBD1 on 5 matching bases. The CDR3 extends over 16 amino acids. Germline V gene sequence: CDR1 LGHDT, CDR2 YNNKEL (reference sequence). V gave up 0 bases and J gave up 8 bases, with 20 bases separating them. The CDR3 DNA sequence: TGTGCCAGCAGCCAAGATCTGGGCAGGGCTGATACCCAGCAGTACTTC. This codes for CASSQDLGRADTQQYF.

The chain carries TRBV7-2 and TRBJ1-4; 8 bases match TRBD1. CDR3 length equals 15 residues. J gave up 7 bases and V 5 bases, and 9 bases lay outside the gene matches. CDR1 and CDR2 from the germline V gene are SGHTA and FQGNSA. This chain's CDR3 is CASSPRTGSGEKLFF. CDR3 nucleotide sequence: TGTGCCAGCAGCCCGAGGACAGGGAGCGGTGAAAAACTGTTTTTT.

The V call is TRBV3-1 (or the pseudogene TRBV3-2), the J call TRBJ2-1; TRBD1 might be the D (6 bases). Germline V gene data show CDR1 as LGHDT and CDR2 as YNNKEL (reference sequence). The V end was cut by 1 base, the J end by 6 bases, with 16 bases between. The CDR3 extends over 16 amino acids. CDR3: CASSQARGTGRNEQFF. DNA for the CDR3: TGTGCCAGCAGCCAAGCGAGGGGGACCGGGCGCAATGAGCAGTTCTTC.

This chain uses TRBV24-1 with TRBJ2-1, with D tentatively TRBD2 (6 bases). The CDR3 length is 16 residues. Germline assignment: CDR1 KGHDR and CDR2 SFDVKD. The V end was cut by 1 base, the J end by 2 bases, with 11 bases between. CDR3 bases: TGTGCCACCAGTGATTTCGGAGGGGCAGCCTACAATGAGCAGTTCTTC. Encoded protein: CATSDFGGAAYNEQFF.

V and J are TRBV18 and TRBJ1-2, with D tentatively TRBD1 (5 bases). Germline CDR1 and CDR2: KGHSH and LQKENI. The CDR3 consists of 15 residues. V was trimmed by 3 bases and J by 2 bases, leaving 13 bases between them. DNA of the CDR3: TGTGCCAGCTCACCGCAGACAGCGAAGAACTATGGCTACACCTTC. Residues: CASSPQTAKNYGYTF.

The V gene is TRBV6-5, the J gene TRBJ2-1, with 10 bases fitting TRBD2. Germline V gives CDR1 MNHEY, CDR2 SVGAGI. This CDR3 is 16 amino acids long. The V segment lost 2 bases and the J segment 8 bases; nucleotides outside the gene matches: 9. DNA of the CDR3: TGTGCCAGCAGTTACCTGGGACTAGCGAAGGGCGATGAGCAGTTCTTC. It yields the protein CASSYLGLAKGDEQFF.

The V call is TRBV6-5, the J call TRBJ1-5; D is unclear. The CDR3 has 12 amino acids. Germline assignment: CDR1 MNHEY and CDR2 SVGAGI. V was cut by 6 bases and J by 2 bases, with 5 bases left in between. Here the CDR3 DNA reads TGTGCCAGCAGGTTCGGCAATCAGCCCCAGCATTTT. Translating gives CASRFGNQPQHF.

V and J are TRBV5-5 and TRBJ1-6; 7 nucleotides align to TRBD1. Germline V lookup: CDR1 SGHKS, CDR2 YYEKEE (reference sequence). Trimming cost V 4 bases and J 6 bases; bases outside gene matches: 10. The CDR3 is made up of 16 amino acids. CDR3 bases: TGTGCCAGCAGCGATCCCGCGGGACAGAGTAATTCACCCCTCCACTTT. As protein: CASSDPAGQSNSPLHF.

The chain links TRBV28 to TRBJ2-3; 12 bases map to TRBD2. CDR3 length equals 14 residues. Germline CDR1 reads MDHEN; CDR2 reads SYDVKM. The trim removed 5 bases at V and 10 bases at J, leaving 7 bases unmatched. In nucleotides, the CDR3 is TGTGCCAGCAGTCCGACTAGCGGGAGAATACCGCAGTATTTT. Protein product: CASSPTSGRIPQYF.

The CDR3 DNA reads as TGTGCCGGAGTGACCGAGTATAATTCACCCCTCCACTTT. Protein product: CAGVTEYNSPLHF. The rearrangement links TRBV2 to TRBJ1-6; no reliable D call. CDR3 length equals 13 residues. V was pared by 11 bases and J by 4 bases, with 12 bases between. The germline V gene encodes CDR1 SNHLY and CDR2 FYNNEI.

The chain recombines TRBV24-1 with TRBJ2-5; D call uncertain. CDR3 length: 12 residues. The germline V gene encodes CDR1 KGHDR and CDR2 SFDVKD. With 5 bases removed from V and 2 bases from J, the gap between germline ends came to 5 bases. The CDR3 loop is CATSGDQETQYF. CDR3 nucleotide sequence: TGTGCCACCAGTGGCGATCAAGAGACCCAGTACTTC.

This clone was detected only a few times. The chain recombines TRBV2 with TRBJ2-7; D not certain. The CDR3 is 14 amino acids. The V end lost 2 bases, the J end lost 2 bases, and 10 bases lay between the germline ends. The germline V gene has CDR1 SNHLY and CDR2 FYNNEI. CDR3 nucleotides: TGTGCCAGCAGTGAAAATAGCCCAGCCTACGAGCAGTACTTC. This translates into CASSENSPAYEQYF.

This clone is a singleton in its sample. The chain carries TRBV18 and TRBJ2-1; 14 nucleotides match TRBD2. The junction had 12 bases not matched to a gene; V was cut back by 4 bases and J by 7 bases. The CDR3 runs 18 residues. The germline V gene has CDR1 KGHSH and CDR2 LQKENI. CDR3 sequence (DNA): TGTGCCAGCTCACTAAGATTTGGACTAGCGGGAGGAAGTAATGAGCAGTTCTTC. Translation gives CASSLRFGLAGGSNEQFF.

Points on this clone: The same CDR3 can be traced to other DNA sequences in this sample. The V call is TRBV6-5, the J call TRBJ1-2; maybe TRBD1 (6 bases). V lost 1 base and J lost 5, with 8 bases in between. The CDR3 is made up of 13 amino acids. Germline V gene sequence: CDR1 MNHEY, CDR2 SVGAGI. The CDR3 reads CASSYLQGYGYTF. The CDR3 coding sequence is TGTGCCAGCAGTTACTTACAGGGATATGGCTACACCTTC.

The rearrangement links TRBV6-5 to TRBJ2-4; D might be TRBD2 (6 bases). CDR3 length: 14 amino acids. The V gene lost 2 bases and the J gene lost 1 base, with 6 bases spanning the gap. Germline V gene sequence: CDR1 MNHEY, CDR2 SVGAGI. CDR3 nucleotides: TGTGCCAGCAGTTACGGAGGGGCCAAAAACATTCAGTACTTC. Translated, it gives CASSYGGAKNIQYF.

This clone has more than one count but fewer than ten. CDR3 protein: CARPTTDRNNQPQHF. Here the CDR3 DNA reads TGTGCCAGGCCTACAACTGACAGGAACAATCAGCCCCAGCATTTT. The chain recombines TRBV27 with TRBJ1-5; D is possibly TRBD1 (6 bases). There are 15 residues in the CDR3. Trimming took 9 bases from V and 3 from J, leaving 18 bases between them. The germline V gene encodes CDR1 MNHEY and CDR2 SMNVEV (reference sequence).